This passage covers 27 T cell receptor beta chains from one sample sequenced in a study of regulatory T cells in long-lasting Graves disease. Time point noted: newly diagnosed GD, antithyroid drugs for less than 3 months. PBMC RNA was the source of the TCR library. Arm-PCR of CDR3 regions with iRepertoire HTBI primers generated TCR beta libraries. TCRdb redid the calling of the multiplex PCR reads with MiXCR, one entry per CDR3 protein. This table holds roughly 610,000 distinct CDR3 sequences, about 15% found once. The sample was also reused in another study, on T cells in Graves' hyperthyroidism and ophthalmopathy.

The source was peripheral blood mononuclear cells (PBMCs), collected at new diagnosis, from a patient treated with antithyroid drugs. These receptors came from a man between 18 and 35 years old with Graves disease.

The table lists this clonotype with a few counts. The DNA of the CDR3 is TGTGCCAGCAGTTTCGGCAGGGGTAGGGGTGACAATCAGCCCCAGCATTTT. Protein: CASSFGRGRGDNQPQHF. This chain uses TRBV27 with TRBJ1-5; D might be TRBD1 (6 bases). In germline, CDR1 is MNHEY, CDR2 SMNVEV (reference sequence). V was pared by 3 bases and J by 3 bases, with 18 bases between. This CDR3 is 17 amino acids long.

The rearrangement joins TRBV9 to TRBJ1-4, with 10 bases matching TRBD1. Germline values: CDR1 SGDLS, CDR2 YYNGEE. The CDR3 sequence is 17 residues long. J gave up 8 bases and V 0 bases, and 10 bases lay outside the gene matches. The CDR3: CASSVGDRGGRGEKLFF. In DNA, the CDR3 is TGTGCCAGCAGCGTAGGGGACAGGGGTGGAAGGGGCGAAAAACTGTTTTTT.

This clonotype has a count of ten or more. The genes are TRBV6-2 or TRBV6-3 and TRBJ2-3; 13 positions agree with TRBD2. The CDR3 spans 15 residues. V trimming: 7 bases; J trimming: 6 bases; junction bases outside the gene matches: 7. The V gene's germline CDR1 is MNHEY and CDR2 SVGEGT. The CDR3 protein is CASTPGTSGVDTQYF. CDR3 bases: TGTGCCAGCACTCCCGGGACTAGCGGGGTTGATACGCAGTATTTT.

The V call is TRBV4-1, the J call TRBJ2-1; D is uncertain. Trimming stripped 3 bases from V and 10 bases from J, with 7 bases between. The CDR3 has 11 amino acids. Germline V gene data show CDR1 as MGHRA and CDR2 as YSYEKL. This CDR3 is CASSQRQEQFF. The DNA for the CDR3 is TGCGCCAGCAGCCAGAGACAAGAGCAGTTCTTC.

This clonotype was seen more than once but under ten times. The rearrangement links TRBV5-1 to TRBJ1-2; 7 positions agree with TRBD1. Germline V CDR1 and CDR2: SGHRS, YFSETQ. V shed 4 bases and J 3 bases; nucleotides not matched to a gene: 3. The CDR3 has 13 amino acids. The chain's CDR3 is CASSVDRDYGYTF. The CDR3 region has the DNA TGCGCCAGCAGCGTTGACAGGGACTATGGCTACACCTTC.

This clonotype was found a few times. The chain recombines TRBV20-1 with TRBJ2-3; no clear D. Looked up from germline, CDR1 is DFQATT and CDR2 is SNEGSKA (reference sequence). The CDR3 spans 13 residues. Trimming shortened V by 0 bases and J by 3 bases, and 7 bases separated the two germline ends. CDR3 loop: CSARELFTDTQYF. CDR3 in DNA: TGCAGTGCTAGAGAGCTATTTACAGATACGCAGTATTTT.

Many counts were recorded for this clonotype. The chain is built from TRBV13 and TRBJ2-7; D may be TRBD2 (6 bases). This CDR3 is built from 14 residues. Trimming took off 6 bases at V and 6 bases at J, with 18 bases between the two ends. The germline V gene has CDR1 PRHDT and CDR2 FYEKMQ (reference sequence). Here the CDR3 reads CASSIFGGSGEQYF. CDR3 DNA: TGTGCCAGCAGTATATTCGGGGGATCGGGCGAGCAGTACTTC.

This clonotype was observed a few times. This chain links TRBV30 with TRBJ1-2; D unresolved. Germline CDR1 GTSNPN, CDR2 SVGIG (reference sequence). This CDR3 is 14 amino acids long. V was pared by 0 bases and J by 6 bases, with 14 bases between. Here the CDR3 reads CAWSVALVADGYTF. The CDR3 DNA sequence: TGTGCCTGGAGTGTCGCCCTAGTGGCCGATGGCTACACCTTC.

The gene calls are TRBV5-5 and TRBJ2-1, with TRBD2 identical over 7 bases. This CDR3 comprises 15 residues. V lost 0 bases to trimming and J lost 5 bases; unmatched junction nucleotides: 5. The germline gives CDR1 SGHKS, CDR2 YYEKEE (reference sequence). The CDR3 DNA sequence: TGTGCCAGCAGCTTGGCGGGGGGTCGGGACAATGAGCAGTTCTTC. It codes for CASSLAGGRDNEQFF.

The V call is TRBV27, the J call TRBJ2-1; D is possibly TRBD2 (5 bases). The CDR3 loop spans 14 amino acids. Looked up from germline, CDR1 is MNHEY and CDR2 is SMNVEV (reference sequence). V gave up 7 bases and J gave up 10 bases, with 20 bases separating them. The DNA of the CDR3 is TGTGCCAGCACCCAGAGGACTCGGAACTCAGAGCAGTTCTTC. Its translation: CASTQRTRNSEQFF.

CDR3 sequence reads: CSARDMDSIVMSSYNEQFF. The CDR3 DNA sequence: TGCAGTGCTAGAGATATGGACTCGATAGTAATGAGCTCCTACAATGAGCAGTTCTTC. V and J are TRBV20-1 and TRBJ2-1; D perhaps matches TRBD2 (5 bases). The germline V gene encodes CDR1 DFQATT and CDR2 SNEGSKA (reference sequence). Trimming stripped 0 bases from V and 0 bases from J, with 21 bases between. This CDR3 region has 19 residues.

This clonotype was counted many times. V is TRBV12-3 or TRBV12-4 and J is TRBJ2-7; 8 positions agree with TRBD2. V gave up 5 bases and J gave up 0 bases; unmatched junction bases: 6. This CDR3 has 15 amino acids. The CDR3 loop is CASSQRETTSYEQYF. The CDR3 region has the DNA TGTGCCAGCAGTCAGCGGGAGACCACCTCCTACGAGCAGTACTTC.

This clonotype was seen a few times. J is TRBJ1-2 and V is TRBV7-9; no reliable D call. Between the trimmed V and J ends, which lost 1 base and 4 bases, there was a span of 10 bases. Germline values: CDR1 SEHNR, CDR2 FQNEAQ (reference sequence). This CDR3 comprises 14 residues. The CDR3: CASSLVETVYGYTF. The DNA of the CDR3 is TGTGCCAGCAGCTTAGTTGAGACGGTCTATGGCTACACCTTC.

The chain recombines TRBV30 with TRBJ2-7; D is perhaps TRBD1 or TRBD2 (5 bases each). CDR3 size: 14 residues. Trimming left V 3 bases short and J 2 bases short, with 14 bases between. CDR1 and CDR2 (germline): GTSNPN, SVGIG (reference sequence). The DNA for the CDR3 is TGTGCCTGGAGCGGGATGGGACCACCCTACGAGCAGTACTTC. Residues: CAWSGMGPPYEQYF.

This chain uses TRBV7-2 with TRBJ2-7, with TRBD2 matching over 15 bases. V shed 5 bases and J 7 bases; nucleotides not matched to a gene: 9. Germline V gene sequence: CDR1 SGHTA, CDR2 FQGNSA. This CDR3 comprises 16 residues. CDR3: CASSHGLAGGPGEQYF. DNA of the CDR3: TGTGCCAGCAGCCATGGACTAGCGGGAGGGCCAGGAGAGCAGTACTTC.

Many counts were recorded for this clonotype. The chain is built from TRBV20-1 and TRBJ2-3, with 7 bases matching TRBD1. The CDR3 is 16 residues long. Germline V gene sequence: CDR1 DFQATT, CDR2 SNEGSKA (reference sequence). V shed 1 base, J shed 4 bases, and the junction held 11 bases outside the gene matches. The CDR3 loop reads CSARAILRDRPDTQYF. The CDR3 coding sequence is TGCAGTGCTAGAGCCATCCTCCGGGACAGACCAGATACGCAGTATTTT.

The CDR3 here is CASSVASTSVGETQYF. The CDR3 region has the DNA TGTGCCAGCAGCGTAGCTTCCACTAGCGTGGGAGAGACCCAGTACTTC. The chain links TRBV9 to TRBJ2-5, with 7 nucleotides matching TRBD2. The V gene's germline CDR1 is SGDLS and CDR2 YYNGEE. The CDR3 loop spans 16 amino acids. The ends lost 0 bases at V and 4 bases at J; junction bases unmatched: 9.

This clonotype has a count of ten or more. The chain links TRBV20-1 to TRBJ2-7; 7 nucleotides agree with TRBD2. Germline V gene data show CDR1 as DFQATT and CDR2 as SNEGSKA (reference sequence). The CDR3 is 16 amino acids. V lost 6 bases to trimming and J lost 0 bases; unmatched junction nucleotides: 14. The CDR3, as DNA: TGCAGTGCACCCGGACTAGGGAGGGCCAGCTCCTACGAGCAGTACTTC. Residues: CSAPGLGRASSYEQYF.

The V gene is TRBV7-2, the J gene TRBJ1-2; D perhaps matches TRBD1 (6 bases). Germline V CDR1 and CDR2: SGHTA, FQGNSA. Deletions cut 1 base from V and 3 bases from J, with 15 bases between. CDR3 length: 16 amino acids. The CDR3 coding sequence is TGTGCCAGCAGCTTAGTAGGACCATCAGGGGACTATGGCTACACCTTC. Residues: CASSLVGPSGDYGYTF.

The chain recombines TRBV30 with TRBJ2-3; D is uncertain. This CDR3 has 14 amino acids. Trimming cost V 8 bases and J 2 bases, with 17 bases left between them. The germline CDR1 and CDR2 sequences are GTSNPN and SVGIG (reference sequence). CDR3 DNA: TGTGCCCGGTCGAAAGGAGTAACCACAGATACGCAGTATTTT. Its protein is CARSKGVTTDTQYF.

This clonotype was observed a handful of times. A junction end diverges from the germline sequence, so it may reflect a read error. The gene calls are TRBV11-2 and TRBJ2-7; TRBD1 matches at 11 bases. This CDR3 spans 16 amino acids. The germline gives CDR1 SGHAT, CDR2 FQNNGV. CDR3 sequence (DNA): TGCGCCAGCAGCCAGAGGCCTGGACAGGGGGCGTACGAGCAGTACTTC. It yields the protein CASSQRPGQGAYEQYF.

This chain joins TRBV5-4 and TRBJ2-1; 10 bases map to TRBD2. The V gene end was trimmed by 4 bases and the J gene end by 8 bases; junction bases not matched to a gene: 12. Germline CDR1 reads SGHNT; CDR2 reads YYREEE (reference sequence). The CDR3 is 16 amino acids. The CDR3 loop is CASSPAQREGLDEQFF. The CDR3, as DNA: TGTGCCAGCAGCCCGGCCCAGCGGGAGGGCCTCGATGAGCAGTTCTTC. Drawing the rest from reference TRBV5-4 and TRBJ2-1, the complete variable domain is ETGVTQSPTHLIKTRGQQVTLRCSSQSGHNTVSWYQQALGQGPQFIFQYYREEENGRGNFPPRFSGLQFPNYSSELNVNALELDDSALYLCASSPAQREGLDEQFFGPGTRLTVL.

This clonotype was observed many times. The chain uses TRBV27 and TRBJ2-1; D is undetermined. CDR1 is MNHEY and CDR2 is SMNVEV in the germline V gene (reference sequence). Trimming removed 5 bases at V and 6 bases at J, with 14 bases between. This CDR3 has 14 amino acids. CDR3 region: CASSIPRFSNEQFF. The CDR3 coding sequence is TGTGCCAGCAGTATCCCCCGGTTTTCCAATGAGCAGTTCTTC.

CDR3 protein: CAWRRTPNTEAFF. The CDR3 nucleotides are TGTGCCTGGAGAAGGACGCCGAACACTGAAGCTTTCTTT. This chain joins TRBV30 and TRBJ1-1; D is ambiguous. From germline, CDR1 is GTSNPN and CDR2 SVGIG (reference sequence). CDR3 length: 13 amino acids. V was cut by 3 bases and J by 1 base, with 9 bases left in between. The whole variable domain, filled in from reference TRBV30 and TRBJ1-1, reads SQTIHQWPATLVQPVGSPLSLECTVEGTSNPNLYWYRQAAGRGLQLLFYSVGIGQISSEVPQNLSASRPQDRQFILSSKKLLLSDSGFYLCAWRRTPNTEAFFGQGTRLTVV.

This clonotype was seen ten or more times. The rearrangement uses TRBV5-1 and TRBJ2-1, with 7 bases identical to TRBD2. Germline assignment: CDR1 SGHRS and CDR2 YFSETQ. This CDR3 region has 14 residues. Trimming cost V 2 bases and J 5 bases; bases outside gene matches: 4. The CDR3 loop reads CASSFSGTNNEQFF. The CDR3 region has the DNA TGCGCCAGCAGCTTCAGCGGGACTAACAATGAGCAGTTCTTC.

Notes on this clonotype: With a much larger clone just one base away, this may be a read error. This rearrangement joins TRBV12-5 to TRBJ2-7, with D hard to call. CDR3 size: 19 residues. CDR1 and CDR2 (germline): LGHNT, FRNRAP. V was pared by 0 bases and J by 0 bases, with 21 bases between. The CDR3 DNA reads TGTGCTAGTGGTTTGGTACCGAACAGAAAATCACTGAGCTCCTACGAGCAGTACTTC. The encoded protein is CASGLVPNRKSLSSYEQYF. The full variable domain, with the rest looked up from reference TRBV12-5 and TRBJ2-7, is DARVTQTPRHKVTEMGQEVTMRCQPILGHNTVFWYRQTMMQGLELLAYFRNRAPLDDSGMPKDRFSAEMPDATLATLKIQPSEPRDSAVYFCASGLVPNRKSLSSYEQYFGPGTRLTVT.

At least ten counts were recorded for this clonotype. CDR3 sequence: CASSFGQGYYEQYF. CDR3 nucleotides: TGTGCCAGCAGCTTCGGACAGGGTTACTACGAGCAGTACTTC. J is TRBJ2-7 and V is TRBV12-3 or TRBV12-4, with 8 bases lining up with TRBD1. The CDR3 has 14 residues. V lost 6 bases, J lost 3 bases, and 7 bases stayed unmatched.